This TCR beta chain was documented in a study of Graves' ophthalmopathy and Graves' hyperthyroidism (dated 2018 in TCRdb). With regard to the full study: Peripheral blood was collected at initial diagnosis, before any treatment. TCR beta repertoire signatures were used to distinguish Graves' ophthalmopathy from Graves' hyperthyroidism and to predict progression to ophthalmopathy. In total, 135 blood samples were TCR-sequenced: fewer than 50 ophthalmopathy, some 80 hyperthyroidism and some 17 hyperthyroidism-to-ophthalmopathy patients. To explore V-J signatures distinguishing ophthalmopathy from hyperthyroidism, a discovery set of around 100 patients (fewer than 45 ophthalmopathy, roughly 60 stable hyperthyroidism) was enrolled. An independent validation cohort was composed of approximately 19 hyperthyroidism patients and around 16 patients who later progressed from hyperthyroidism to ophthalmopathy. T-cell repertoires of thyroid tissue and blood were compared in 5 or 6 hyperthyroidism patients. Following sample collection, hyperthyroidism patients were given methimazole at a starting dose of 30 mg daily, and ophthalmopathy patients were given high-dose intravenous methylprednisolone.

With respect to this clonotype: This receptor's antigen is unknown. No base qualities exist here, and no much larger clone lies one base off it.

The junction shows trimming of 8 bases on V and 6 bases on J, and the gene matches do not reach 11 bases of it. Taken from the germline V gene, the CDR1 and CDR2 loops are SQVTM and ANQGSEA. The CDR3 contains 13 residues, cysteine and phenylalanine counted. Only the CDR3 portion is preserved as DNA: 39 bases, with reading frame beginning at the first base. Overall study outcomes, separate from this receptor: Most of the expanded thyroid clonotypes with a frequency above 0.001 were also detected in blood, and it was suggested that the thyroid immune response may be reflected by blood repertoires. In validation, the model predicted ophthalmopathy progression with over 60% sensitivity and roughly 72% specificity; eleven to twelve predicted patients were CT-confirmed with GO in a median of about 7.1 months. Ophthalmopathy was separated from stable hyperthyroidism by the 13-signature model with roughly 87% sensitivity and just under 84% specificity in cross-validation and with 80%/75% in the test set. Sample size was not statistically predetermined, and group allocation was not concealed from the investigators.

For repertoire sequencing, TCR beta CDR3 regions were amplified from RNA transcripts. HTBI primers and the Qiagen OneStep RT-PCR kit were used in a first-round RT-PCR, which was followed by a second-round multiplex PCR, size selection and purification. Sequencing of the libraries was carried out on an Illumina HiSeq2000 in paired-end mode with 100 bp reads. Turning to the authors' computational methods: SOAPnuke was used to process the reads, throwing out any read that had adapters, had uncalled bases, had a mean Phred below 15, or lacked an exact constant-primer or identifier match. COPE v1.2.5 was used to merge the high-quality paired reads. Each unique nucleotide sequence was defined as a clonotype, and clonotypes were aligned to IMGT TRB V, D and J references with MiTCR v1.1. Only V-J combinations with frequency above 0.0001 were analysed, covering around 99% of repertoires. For each V-J combination, a TCR clonal expansion and chaos score was defined as F50 clonal expansion divided by the chaos observed in the TCRdist matrix. Welch's t-statistics and random forest were used to narrow the features down to approximately twelve V-J combinations, which were then fed into a naive Bayes classifier. Thyroid-blood repertoire similarity was quantified with the Morisita-Horn index. TCRdb's own reprocessing of the public reads used fastp at Q25 and MiXCR and kept productive beta chains. Each CDR3 protein gets just one entry, which takes the most common genes and DNA from the rows behind it. These V and J calls rely on TCRdb rather than the paper's analysis. The sample profile shows 35,000 to 50,000 distinct CDR3 sequences; approximately 46% of them were found once. The biggest ten clones account for approximately 30% of the sample.

A patient counted as having stable hyperthyroidism if there was no progression to ophthalmopathy within 18 months of follow-up. The hyperthyroidism patients were 18 to 65 years old and newly diagnosed, with a disease duration of less than 2 months. Patients with other autoimmune diseases, uncontrolled infections, pregnancy or lactation were excluded. Diagnosis relied on clinical symptoms, serum thyroxine, TRAb, thyroid ultrasound and orbital computed tomography. Ficoll-Paque density gradient centrifugation was used to isolate PBMCs from approximately 11 ml of fresh peripheral blood. Total RNA was extracted with Trizol reagent and quality-checked on an Agilent 2100 Bioanalyzer.

The sample taken for sequencing was peripheral blood. The chain links TRBV29-1 with TRBJ2-7, and TRBD2 aligns with 9 junction nucleotides. The receptor's source is an adult woman with stable Graves' hyperthyroidism. The CDR3 region reads CSLGLAAGSEQYF. Here is the DNA: TGCAGCTTGGGACTAGCAGCTGGTTCCGAGCAGTACTTC.